This entry is about one T cell receptor beta chain. Its target is unknown. Per the germline V gene, CDR1 is SQVTM and CDR2 is ANQGSEA. The CDR3 is 13 residues long. Healthy bone marrow donors supplied every sample. Primers for the PCR totalled 60 Vbeta and 13 Jbeta. Generated by immunoSEQ multiplex PCR, the TCRdb table keeps only in-frame clones and is missing some. The sample yields some 150,000 clones, approximately 80% seen once. The data were taken from a study of cytomegalovirus exposure and HLA in healthy donors. Study context: Early on, a data release was issued that held roughly 80 million unique TCRs from HLA-typed donors. Of the donors genotyped, several hundred in all, 65% to 90% fell in the Caucasian-associated ancestry cluster.

The study's findings and limits: Under in vitro conditions, three CMV-associated chains were confirmed as specific for CMV antigens.

This sequence joins TRBV29-1 and TRBJ2-5; 11 bases match TRBD2. The DNA end is a closer match to TRBJ2-7, so the J assignment may be wrong. Sequencing was performed on PBMCs. This receptor was taken from a man aged 50 to 60 in good health and CMV-seropositive. The CDR3 coding sequence is TGCAGCGTTATAGCGGGAGGGGCCTACGAGCAGTACTTC. Residues: CSVIAGGAYEQYF.